In its sample, the clone carrying this TCR beta chain was seen a few times. Its specificity is not known. The length of the CDR3 is 12 residues. Looked up from germline, CDR1 is SNHLY and CDR2 is FYNNEI. Trimming removed 3 bases at V and 7 bases at J, with 10 bases between. The source of the sample is a study of cytomegalovirus exposure and HLA in healthy donors. Whole-study findings and limits: It was about 150 TCR beta chains that were listed as cytomegalovirus-associated. Analyses of presence and absence presupposed an approximately uniform sequencing depth across donors. Association of a missense DCLRE1C variant with TCR beta V- and J-gene trimming was reported in a later analysis. At a 0.05 false discovery rate, a later analysis found over 15,000 TCR beta sequences to be associated with HLA alleles.

Primers: 60 Vbeta forward and 13 Jbeta reverse. Here immunoSEQ multiplex PCR was the method, and the copy in TCRdb shows in-frame clones only, minus some. The repertoire holds about 100,000 clones, with about 74% as singletons. The specimen sequenced was PBMCs. This chain links TRBV2 with TRBJ2-7; no clear D gene. The sequence was obtained from a woman aged 18 to 35 in good health and CMV-seropositive. CDR3 region: CASSDYYMEQYF. The CDR3 DNA follows: TGTGCCAGCAGTGACTACTACATGGAGCAGTACTTC.